The next 13 T cell receptor beta chains were all read from a single sample in a study of T-cell reconstitution after alpha-beta-depleted transplantation in children. Unique molecular identifiers featured in how the TCRbeta library was prepared. TCRdb independently ran MiXCR on the PCR reads; one entry per CDR3 protein. The sample carries hundreds of thousands of distinct CDR3 sequences, 25% recorded once. This specimen was PBMCs, taken before TCRalphabeta/CD19-depleted stem cell transplant. The origin of the receptors is a girl aged 2 to 10 with Fanconi anemia, due to receive a stem cell transplant.

This clonotype was observed many times. V usage is TRBV7-2 and J usage is TRBJ2-1; TRBD2 matches at 7 bases. CDR3 length: 16 amino acids. The J segment lost 1 base and the V segment lost 1 base, leaving 4 bases of the junction unmatched. The germline V gene has CDR1 SGHTA and CDR2 FQGNSA. The CDR3 nucleotides read TGTGCCAGCAGCTTAGGACTAGCAAGGTCCTACAATGAGCAGTTCTTC. It yields the protein CASSLGLARSYNEQFF.

This clonotype occurred once. The gene calls are TRBV11-2 and TRBJ1-5; TRBD1 matches 7 bases. From germline, CDR1 is SGHAT and CDR2 FQNNGV. V shed 0 bases, J shed 0 bases, and the junction held 8 bases outside the gene matches. There are 18 residues in the CDR3. The CDR3 sequence is CASSLDITGEDSNQPQHF. Written as DNA, the CDR3 is TGTGCCAGCAGCTTAGATATAACAGGGGAAGATAGCAATCAGCCCCAGCATTTT.

The V and J genes are TRBV10-3 and TRBJ2-3; 10 bases are shared with TRBD2. Germline CDR1 is ENHRY and CDR2 is SYGVKD. J gave up 9 bases and V 4 bases, and 10 bases lay outside the gene matches. This CDR3 is 15 amino acids long. As DNA, the CDR3 is TGTGCCATCAGTGGGGTAGCGGGGGGAAGCGGCACGCAGTATTTT. Translated, it gives CAISGVAGGSGTQYF.

This clonotype was seen at least ten times. The chain has TRBV7-2 and TRBJ2-5; no clear D. The CDR3 runs 16 residues. The germline V and J ends were trimmed by 2 bases and 0 bases, with 13 bases remaining between them. In germline, CDR1 is SGHTA, CDR2 FQGNSA. Here the CDR3 DNA reads TGTGCCAGCAGCTTATACCCCAGCTCGTACCAAGAGACCCAGTACTTC. It specifies CASSLYPSSYQETQYF.

This clonotype has only a few counts. The rearrangement uses TRBV25-1 and TRBJ2-7; perhaps TRBD1 as D (6 bases). Germline CDR1 and CDR2: MGHDK and SYGVNS. The CDR3 covers 17 residues. The ends were cut back, 6 bases at V and 2 bases at J, with 23 bases in the middle. CDR3 bases: TGTGCCAGCAGGCCCAGGGGACAACTACCCACCACCTACGAGCAGTACTTC. Translation: CASRPRGQLPTTYEQYF.

This clonotype was seen repeatedly, ten times or more. For the CDR3, the DNA is TGCGCCAGCAGCTTGCAGGGGTGGGAAAACGAGCAGTACTTC. This encodes CASSLQGWENEQYF. The rearrangement uses TRBV5-1 and TRBJ2-7; tentative D call: TRBD1 (6 bases). Germline CDR1 SGHRS, CDR2 YFSETQ. Trimming removed 1 base at V and 5 bases at J, with 13 bases between. The CDR3 contains 14 residues.

The J gene is TRBJ2-5, the V gene TRBV28; 7 positions agree with TRBD1. The V gene's germline CDR1 is MDHEN and CDR2 SYDVKM. This CDR3 contains 15 residues. Trimming at V came to 5 bases and at J to 3 bases, leaving 9 bases not matched to a gene. The CDR3, as DNA: TGTGCCAGCAGTCTCAGACAGGGTATGGAAGAGACCCAGTACTTC. As protein: CASSLRQGMEETQYF. The whole variable domain, remainder taken from reference TRBV28 and TRBJ2-5, is DVKVTQSSRYLVKRTGEKVFLECVQDMDHENMFWYRQDPGLGLRLIYFSYDVKMKEKGDIPEGYSVSREKKERFSLILESASTNQTSMYLCASSLRQGMEETQYFGPGTRLLVL.

This clonotype was seen more than once but under ten times. The rearrangement uses TRBV29-1 and TRBJ1-3; 8 nucleotides match TRBD1. V dropped 3 bases and J dropped 0; count of bases not matched to a gene: 10. In germline, CDR1 is SQVTM, CDR2 ANQGSEA. This CDR3 region has 17 residues. The CDR3, as DNA: TGCAGCGTTGAGGCAGGGGGCGCCACCCTCTCTGGAAACACCATATATTTT. Translation gives CSVEAGGATLSGNTIYF.

This clonotype was seen many times. V and J are TRBV29-1 and TRBJ1-3; TRBD1 might be the D (5 bases). CDR1 and CDR2 from the germline V gene are SQVTM and ANQGSEA. Trimming shortened V by 6 bases and J by 8 bases, and 14 bases separated the two germline ends. There are 12 residues in the CDR3. The CDR3 loop reads CSVGSLGDTIYF. CDR3 sequence (DNA): TGCAGCGTGGGGAGTTTGGGGGACACCATATATTTT.

This clonotype came up many times. The V gene is TRBV12-3 or TRBV12-4, the J gene TRBJ1-3; D gene uncertain. The CDR3 spans 14 residues. V was cut by 4 bases and J by 0 bases, with 7 bases left in between. For the CDR3, the DNA is TGTGCCAGCAGTTCCGGGGTCTCTGGAAACACCATATATTTT. This encodes CASSSGVSGNTIYF.

This chain uses TRBV20-1 with TRBJ1-2; 8 nucleotides agree with TRBD1. The germline gives CDR1 DFQATT, CDR2 SNEGSKA (reference sequence). Germline trimming cut 3 bases from V and 3 bases from J; bases unmatched to any gene: 9. This CDR3 spans 15 amino acids. This chain's CDR3 is CSARAAGGSYYGYTF. In DNA form, the CDR3 reads TGCAGTGCTAGGGCCGCAGGGGGCTCGTACTATGGCTACACCTTC.

This clonotype occurred a few times. The V call is TRBV6-6, the J call TRBJ2-7; tentatively, D is TRBD1 or TRBD2 (5 bases each). The germline gives CDR1 MNHNY, CDR2 SVGAGI (reference sequence). This CDR3 contains 13 residues. Trimming left V 4 bases short and J 6 bases short, with 13 bases between. The CDR3 nucleotides are TGTGCCAGCAGTTCTCCGGGGCTGGTCGAGCAGTACTTC. Translation gives CASSSPGLVEQYF.

In this sample, this clonotype turned up many times. This sequence joins TRBV12-3 or TRBV12-4 and TRBJ2-7, with D maybe TRBD2 (6 bases). This CDR3 contains 13 residues. V shed 6 bases and J shed 1 base, with 10 bases lying between them. For the CDR3, the DNA is TGTGCCAGCAGCGAGGGGACTTCCTACGAGCAGTACTTC. This translates into CASSEGTSYEQYF.